This T cell receptor (beta chain) comes out of a study of cytomegalovirus exposure and HLA in healthy donors. General study results and limits: Per published reports, the classifier diagnosed cytomegalovirus status with high specificity and sensitivity.

Comment on this clone: Antigen unknown.

Amplification used 60 Vbeta primers and 13 Jbeta primers. Generated by immunoSEQ multiplex PCR, the TCRdb table keeps only in-frame clones and is missing some. The sample gives tens of thousands of clones, about three quarters of which show up once; over 12% is in the top ten. Germline lookup yields CDR1 MNHEY and CDR2 SMNVEV (reference sequence). This CDR3 spans 16 amino acids. Unmatched junction bases numbered 9, after V lost 3 bases and J lost 1 base. This clonotype originated in a woman in her fifties or sixties in good health and CMV-seropositive. Sequenced material: PBMCs. The chain has TRBV27 and TRBJ2-7, with TRBD1 matching over 7 bases. For the CDR3, the DNA is TGTGCCAGCAGTTTTTTTGGACAGGTCGAATCCTACGAGCAGTACTTC. It yields the protein CASSFFGQVESYEQYF.